The 11 T cell receptor beta chains listed next were all sequenced from one sample in a study of CD8 T cells in Susac syndrome. Reverse transcription of roughly 0.5 to 1 ug RNA used random hexamers. MiXCR was run by TCRdb on the immunoSEQ multiplex PCR reads, yielding one entry per CDR3 protein. The sample consists of some 130,000 distinct CDR3 sequences, approximately 94% of them appearing once. Input material: CD4+ T cells from PBMCs. The receptors originated from a human donor with multiple sclerosis.

The chain combines TRBV5-1 with TRBJ1-2; D not resolved. This CDR3 spans 14 amino acids. V dropped 5 bases and J dropped 0 bases, with 11 bases sitting between them. Germline V gene data show CDR1 as SGHRS and CDR2 as YFSETQ. For the CDR3, the DNA is TGCGCCAGCAGTTCCCTCGGGCCTAACTATGGCTACACCTTC. Translated, it gives CASSSLGPNYGYTF.

The count of this clonotype is one. This chain links TRBV4-3 with TRBJ1-2; 10 bases match TRBD1. CDR3 length: 15 residues. J was trimmed by 5 bases and V by 4 bases; bases with no gene match: 7. Germline V gene sequence: CDR1 LGHNA, CDR2 YSLEER. Written as DNA, the CDR3 is TGCGCCAGCAGCCCCGGACAGGGGGGTCTGTATGGCTACACCTTC. This gives the protein CASSPGQGGLYGYTF.

The gene calls are TRBV19 and TRBJ2-1; TRBD2 matches 15 bases. J was trimmed by 7 bases and V by 7 bases; bases with no gene match: 17. The CDR3 totals 19 residues. In germline, CDR1 is LNHDA, CDR2 SQIVND (reference sequence). Here the CDR3 DNA reads TGTGCCAGTAAGAAAGAAGCTCTGGGGGGGACTAGCGGGAGGAATGAGCAGTTCTTC. Encoded protein: CASKKEALGGTSGRNEQFF.

The rearrangement uses TRBV6-1 and TRBJ2-7, with D possibly being TRBD1 (6 bases). Trimming took off 6 bases at V and 0 bases at J, with 12 bases between the two ends. This CDR3 contains 14 residues. CDR1 and CDR2 (germline): MNHNS, SASEGT. CDR3 sequence: CASSPGQSSYEQYF. In DNA form, the CDR3 reads TGTGCCAGCAGCCCCGGACAGAGCTCCTACGAGCAGTACTTC.

This chain links TRBV12-3 or TRBV12-4 with TRBJ2-1; D perhaps matches TRBD2 (6 bases). Trimming shortened V by 1 base and J by 2 bases, and 9 bases separated the two germline ends. This CDR3 has 15 residues. The CDR3 coding sequence is TGTGCCAGCAGTTTAGGCGGGACGGCCTACAATGAGCAGTTCTTC. It is translated as CASSLGGTAYNEQFF.

J is TRBJ1-1 and V is TRBV11-3; no clear D gene. This CDR3 contains 11 residues. Germline-derived CDR1 and CDR2 are SGHNT and YENEEA. V lost 5 bases and J 7 bases, leaving 8 bases between the germline ends. In DNA form, the CDR3 reads TGTGCCAGCAGCCACAGCCTTGAAGCTTTCTTT. Its translation is CASSHSLEAFF.

J is TRBJ1-2 and V is TRBV2; 7 nucleotides agree with TRBD1. The germline CDR1 and CDR2 sequences are SNHLY and FYNNEI. The junction had 14 bases not matched to a gene; V was cut back by 8 bases and J by 5 bases. This CDR3 comprises 15 residues. CDR3 region: CASGRTGSVSYGYTF. The CDR3 region has the DNA TGTGCCAGCGGAAGGACAGGCTCTGTTTCTTATGGCTACACCTTC.

This chain joins TRBV6-2 or TRBV6-3 and TRBJ2-6; a weak D match, TRBD2 (5 bases). Trimming left V 7 bases short and J 2 bases short, with 12 bases between. The CDR3 length is 15 residues. The germline V gene has CDR1 MNHEY and CDR2 SVGEGT. The chain's CDR3 is CASMGGFAGANVLTF. Here the CDR3 DNA reads TGTGCCAGCATGGGCGGGTTTGCTGGGGCCAACGTCCTGACTTTC.

The rearrangement uses TRBV12-3 or TRBV12-4 and TRBJ2-7; D possibly corresponds to TRBD2 (6 bases). V lost 6 bases and J 2 bases, leaving 14 bases between the germline ends. The length of the CDR3 is 14 residues. For the CDR3, the DNA is TGTGCCAGCAGAAGCGGGCCCTCACCCTACGAGCAGTACTTC. This gives the protein CASRSGPSPYEQYF.

This chain links TRBV6-5 with TRBJ1-1, with TRBD1 matching over 7 bases. CDR3 length equals 16 residues. Trimming cost V 0 bases and J 4 bases; bases outside gene matches: 8. In germline, CDR1 is MNHEY, CDR2 SVGAGI. The CDR3 nucleotides read TGTGCCAGCAGTTACTCGACTGGTCCAGGGGGCACTGAAGCTTTCTTT. It codes for CASSYSTGPGGTEAFF.

The chain uses TRBV5-1 and TRBJ2-2; D is undetermined. The germline V and J ends were trimmed by 4 bases and 5 bases, with 3 bases remaining between them. The CDR3 is 11 amino acids. Germline lookup yields CDR1 SGHRS and CDR2 YFSETQ. The CDR3 loop reads CASSRTGELFF. For the CDR3, the DNA is TGCGCCAGCAGCCGAACCGGGGAGCTGTTTTTT.